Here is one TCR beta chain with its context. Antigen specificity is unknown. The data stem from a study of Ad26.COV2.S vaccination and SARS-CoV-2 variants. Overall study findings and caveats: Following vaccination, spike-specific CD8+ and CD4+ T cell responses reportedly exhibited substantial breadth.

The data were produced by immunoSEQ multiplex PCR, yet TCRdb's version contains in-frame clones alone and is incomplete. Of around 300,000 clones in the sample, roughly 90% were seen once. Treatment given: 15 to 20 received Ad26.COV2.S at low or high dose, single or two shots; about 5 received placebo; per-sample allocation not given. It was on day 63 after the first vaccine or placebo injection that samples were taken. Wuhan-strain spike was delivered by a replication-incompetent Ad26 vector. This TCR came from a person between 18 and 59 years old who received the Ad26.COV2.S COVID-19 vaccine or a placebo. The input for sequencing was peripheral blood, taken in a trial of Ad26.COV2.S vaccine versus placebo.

DNA of the CDR3: TGTGCCAGCTGGAGAATTGGGGGGTCCTACGAGCAGTACGTC. Its protein product is CASWRIGGSYEQYV. The chain is built from TRBV27 and TRBJ2-7; D perhaps matches TRBD2 (6 bases). CDR3 length: 14 residues. The ends were cut back, 8 bases at V and 1 base at J, with 15 bases in the middle. The germline CDR1 and CDR2 sequences are MNHEY and SMNVEV (reference sequence).